Listed below are T cell receptor beta chains from one sample, sequenced in a study of cytomegalovirus exposure and HLA in healthy donors. Using immunoSEQ multiplex PCR, the repertoire was profiled, and TCRdb retains in-frame clones only, with some absent. The profile covers 250,000 or so clones, with around 90% appearing a single time and 1.7% taken by the ten largest. Sample: PBMCs. All receptors come from a girl aged 2-10 years in good health and CMV-seronegative. The CDR3 runs from the conserved cysteine through the conserved F or W. D genes are given only for firm matches.

v_call: TRBV27
d_call: TRBD2
j_call: TRBJ2-7
cdr3_aa: CASSLLGREVEQYF

v_call: TRBV6-1
d_call: TRBD1
j_call: TRBJ2-7
cdr3_aa: CASSDLWTGGSTYPSYEQYF

v_call: TRBV4-2
d_call: NA
j_call: TRBJ2-5
cdr3_aa: CASSPYSRGEETQYF

v_call: TRBV6-5
d_call: TRBD2
j_call: TRBJ2-3
cdr3_aa: CASSYSLAADTQYF

v_call: TRBV10-2
d_call: NA
j_call: TRBJ2-1
cdr3_aa: CATRLAASYNEQFF

v_call: TRBV7-9
d_call: TRBD1
j_call: TRBJ1-6
cdr3_aa: CASSPQGTSHYSPLHF

v_call: TRBV11-2
d_call: TRBD1
j_call: TRBJ1-1
cdr3_aa: CASSLAGQMNTEAFF

v_call: TRBV19
d_call: NA
j_call: TRBJ1-3
cdr3_aa: CASMRGNTIYF

v_call: TRBV6-1
d_call: TRBD2
j_call: TRBJ2-7
cdr3_aa: CASSGRTSGSYEQYF

v_call: TRBV19
d_call: NA
j_call: TRBJ1-5
cdr3_aa: CASRGDVSPQHF

v_call: TRBV5-4
d_call: TRBD2
j_call: TRBJ2-5
cdr3_aa: CASSSLAGAEETQYF

v_call: TRBV6-1
d_call: NA
j_call: TRBJ1-1
cdr3_aa: CASRGRGDSEAFF

v_call: TRBV11-3
d_call: TRBD2
j_call: TRBJ2-1
cdr3_aa: CASSPSGTSYNEQFF

v_call: TRBV19
d_call: NA
j_call: TRBJ2-2
cdr3_aa: CASSIFRGSVSTTGELFF

v_call: TRBV5-1
d_call: TRBD1
j_call: TRBJ2-3
cdr3_aa: CASSLGLLTGTSTDTQYF

v_call: TRBV7-8
d_call: NA
j_call: TRBJ1-1
cdr3_aa: CASSQTWTAIEAFF

v_call: TRBV29-1
d_call: TRBD1
j_call: TRBJ1-3
cdr3_aa: CSVLTGRGNTIYF

v_call: TRBV9
d_call: TRBD1
j_call: TRBJ2-2
cdr3_aa: CASSAQDRGQTGELFF

v_call: TRBV5-1
d_call: TRBD2
j_call: TRBJ2-1
cdr3_aa: CASSLGIAAGGLGEQFF

v_call: TRBV5-6
d_call: TRBD1
j_call: TRBJ1-2
cdr3_aa: CASSTTGGYGYTF

v_call: TRBV6-1
d_call: TRBD2
j_call: TRBJ2-1
cdr3_aa: CASSKIAGRRDEQFF

v_call: TRBV25-1
d_call: NA
j_call: TRBJ1-6
cdr3_aa: CASSVGPLYFHF

v_call: TRBV9
d_call: TRBD1
j_call: TRBJ1-3
cdr3_aa: CASSRQGGYSGNTIYF

v_call: TRBV7-8
d_call: NA
j_call: TRBJ2-2
cdr3_aa: CASRRSPSPGELFF

v_call: TRBV28
d_call: NA
j_call: TRBJ1-4
cdr3_aa: CASRQSGATNEKLFF

v_call: TRBV6-5
d_call: TRBD2
j_call: TRBJ2-1
cdr3_aa: CASSTSGRVDEQFF

v_call: TRBV5-5
d_call: TRBD2
j_call: NA
cdr3_aa: CASSPSGREASYEQYF

v_call: TRBV6-6
d_call: TRBD2
j_call: TRBJ2-3
cdr3_aa: CASSTTSGITDTQYF

v_call: TRBV21-1
d_call: NA
j_call: TRBJ2-4
cdr3_aa: CASSKRDTHTKNIQYF

v_call: TRBV7-9
d_call: NA
j_call: TRBJ1-5
cdr3_aa: CSSSPGQSGQPQHF

v_call: TRBV9
d_call: NA
j_call: TRBJ2-3
cdr3_aa: CASSSPWFGTDTQYF

v_call: TRBV27
d_call: TRBD1
j_call: TRBJ2-7
cdr3_aa: CASTLRGTGAYEQYF

v_call: TRBV4-2
d_call: TRBD1
j_call: TRBJ1-4
cdr3_aa: CASSKGASTGTMEKLFF

v_call: TRBV5-8
d_call: TRBD1
j_call: TRBJ1-2
cdr3_aa: CASSLVTDRAGEGYTF

v_call: TRBV29-1
d_call: NA
j_call: TRBJ1-1
cdr3_aa: CSVDSGQDTEAFF

v_call: TRBV9
d_call: TRBD1
j_call: TRBJ1-1
cdr3_aa: CASRQGPDTEAFF

v_call: TRBV6-1
d_call: TRBD1
j_call: TRBJ2-7
cdr3_aa: CASSNWDRVDEQYF

v_call: TRBV5-6
d_call: NA
j_call: TRBJ2-1
cdr3_aa: CASSPRGVVEQFF

v_call: TRBV18
d_call: NA
j_call: TRBJ1-1
cdr3_aa: CASSLGGDTEAFF

v_call: TRBV6-1
d_call: NA
j_call: TRBJ2-7
cdr3_aa: CASSDSYEQYF

v_call: TRBV30
d_call: NA
j_call: TRBJ1-5
cdr3_aa: CAWSVHPQGSQPQHF

v_call: TRBV13
d_call: NA
j_call: TRBJ2-7
cdr3_aa: CASSFSSYEQYF

v_call: TRBV7-6
d_call: NA
j_call: TRBJ2-5
cdr3_aa: CASSLFGSQETQYF

v_call: TRBV4-1
d_call: NA
j_call: TRBJ2-7
cdr3_aa: CASSQDVGGYEQYF

v_call: TRBV19
d_call: NA
j_call: TRBJ2-7
cdr3_aa: CASSIKKGVSYEQYF

v_call: TRBV7-3
d_call: TRBD1
j_call: TRBJ2-3
cdr3_aa: CASSLYGGLREGAKDTQYF

v_call: TRBV6-1
d_call: TRBD1
j_call: NA
cdr3_aa: CASTPLTGTYEQYF

v_call: TRBV4-1
d_call: TRBD2
j_call: TRBJ2-7
cdr3_aa: CASSQDWSGASYEQYF

v_call: TRBV2
d_call: NA
j_call: TRBJ2-7
cdr3_aa: CASSARDQQYF

v_call: TRBV28
d_call: TRBD1
j_call: TRBJ2-5
cdr3_aa: CASSRGQEAQETQYF

v_call: TRBV9
d_call: TRBD2
j_call: TRBJ2-3
cdr3_aa: CASSVGLAGDLSTDTQYF